These T cell receptor beta chains were read from a single sample in a study of neoadjuvant anti-PD-1 for oral cavity cancer. The protocol was immunoSEQ multiplex PCR, while the TCRdb copy is restricted to in-frame clones and leaves out a portion. This table has roughly 36,000 clones, 35% to 40% appearing once. Sequenced here: tumor tissue, sampled after nivolumab (anti-PD-1) treatment. These receptors all come from a person aged 35-79 years with oral cavity squamous cell carcinoma. Each CDR3 is given with its conserved first and last residue. Each record gives: V gene, clone size, J gene, D gene, CDR3 DNA, CDR3 protein. D genes are given only for firm matches. Expanded clones are given a class, and other clones once, few, many or no size at all.

TRBV11-1,NA,TRBJ2-7,TRBD2,TGTGCCAGCAGCCCTCCTAGCGGGAGGGTCCACGAGCAGTACTTC,CASSPPSGRVHEQYF
TRBV29-1,few,TRBJ2-3,NA,TGCAGCGTTGCGACAGGGACTTACACAGATACGCAGTATTTT,CSVATGTYTDTQYF
TRBV28,once,TRBJ2-7,TRBD2,TGTGCCAGCAGTCAAGGGACTAGCGGGAGTCCGTACTTC,CASSQGTSGSPYF
TRBV27,NA,TRBJ2-7,NA,TGTGCCAGCAGGGGAGTTACAGACGAGCAGTACTTC,CASRGVTDEQYF
TRBV2,few,TRBJ1-5,NA,TGTGCCAGCAGACAGACGTTCAGTAGCCAGCCCCAGCATTTT,CASRQTFSSQPQHF
TRBV5-1,many,TRBJ2-7,TRBD1,TGCGCCAGCAGCTGGACCGGGACAGGGTACGAGCAGTACTTC,CASSWTGTGYEQYF
TRBV5-4,NA,TRBJ2-3,TRBD2,TGTGCCAGCAGCTTGGGGGGGAGCGGGAGGGCCGGAGATACGCAGTATTTT,CASSLGGSGRAGDTQYF
TRBV9,NA,TRBJ2-7,NA,TGTGCCAGCAGCCCCCGACAGGTATTAGGGGACGAGCAGTACTTC,CASSPRQVLGDEQYF
TRBV27,few,TRBJ2-1,NA,TGTGCCAGCAGACTGGAGGCGGGGGCTTACAATGAGCAGTTCTTC,CASRLEAGAYNEQFF
TRBV28,once,TRBJ2-1,NA,TGTGCCAGCAGGGCTCCAGGGTTCTCCTACAATGAGCAGTTCTTC,CASRAPGFSYNEQFF
TRBV10-3,NA,TRBJ1-5,TRBD1,TGTGCCATCAGATTGGACAGGGACCAGCCCCAGCATTTT,CAIRLDRDQPQHF
TRBV7-6,many,TRBJ2-7,NA,TGTGCCAGCAGCCTGGGTCAGGGTCCCGAGCAGTACTTC,CASSLGQGPEQYF
TRBV7-8,few,TRBJ1-6,TRBD1,TGTGCCAGCAGTCTGGGACAGGGGGTGCATAATTCACCCCTCCACTTT,CASSLGQGVHNSPLHF
TRBV5-4,NA,TRBJ1-1,NA,TGTGCCAGCAGGGGAACTGTGTCCACTGAAGCTTTCTTT,CASRGTVSTEAFF
TRBV7-3,NA,TRBJ2-3,TRBD1,TGTGCCAGCAGCTTGACAGGGAACACAGATACGCAGTATTTT,CASSLTGNTDTQYF
TRBV7-9,many,TRBJ2-3,TRBD2,TGTGCCAGCAGATCTACTAGCGGGAGTGTTACGCAGTATTTT,CASRSTSGSVTQYF
TRBV7-9,NA,TRBJ1-4,NA,TGTGCCAGCATGCTGGGGGGGGTTCCTAATGAAAAACTGTTTTTT,CASMLGGVPNEKLFF
TRBV30,few,TRBJ2-5,NA,TGTGCCTTCGCGACAGGAGAGACCCAGTACTTC,CAFATGETQYF
TRBV6-6,few,TRBJ1-1,NA,TGTGCCAGCAGCTGGACTACTTGGGCTTTCTTT,CASSWTTWAFF
TRBV4-1,NA,TRBJ1-5,TRBD1,TGCGCCAGCAGCCCGACGGGGACAGAGAATCAGCCCCAGCATTTT,CASSPTGTENQPQHF
TRBV7-9,few,TRBJ2-3,NA,TGTGCCAGCAGCCACCGGGACCCCCAGAAAGATACGCAGTATTTT,CASSHRDPQKDTQYF
TRBV9,NA,TRBJ1-3,NA,TGTGCCAGCAGCGCGGACAGCTCTGGAAACACCATATATTTT,CASSADSSGNTIYF
TRBV7-9,few,TRBJ2-1,TRBD2,TGTGCCAGCAGCTTAGGGACTAGCGGGAGGGATGAGCAGTTCTTC,CASSLGTSGRDEQFF
TRBV7-8,NA,TRBJ1-1,TRBD1,TGTGCCAGCAGCTCCTTAAACAGGGGGACTGAAGCTTTCTTT,CASSSLNRGTEAFF
TRBV2,NA,TRBJ1-1,NA,TGTGCCAGCAGTGAAAGCCGACAAACGGTCTTT,CASSESRQTVF
TRBV5-8,NA,TRBJ1-2,TRBD1,TGTGCCAGCAGCACGGGACAGGGGGCGGTTGGCTACACCTTC,CASSTGQGAVGYTF
TRBV29-1,few,TRBJ2-7,NA,TGCAGCGCCCCGATCGGAGAAAAGCAGTACTTC,CSAPIGEKQYF